This T cell receptor (beta chain) was obtained from a study of glioma-infiltrating T cells. At least ten counts were recorded for this clonotype. Per germline, CDR1 DFQATT and CDR2 SNEGSKA (reference sequence). With 3 bases clipped from V and 2 bases from J, the junction kept 3 bases outside the gene matches. The CDR3 spans 14 residues. TCR alpha and beta CDR3 regions were amplified from RNA using iRepertoire nested multiplex PCR. Input was about 85-400 ng of tissue mRNA or PBMC total RNA. TCRdb re-called the multiplex PCR reads with MiXCR, one entry per CDR3 protein. This table has about 180,000 distinct CDR3 sequences, roughly two fifths appearing once.

The rearrangement joins TRBV20-1 to TRBJ2-3; 9 nucleotides align to TRBD2. The sample consisted of glioma tissue, nonneoplastic brain tissue, or PBMCs (not recorded which). The clonotype comes from a human donor with low-grade glioma or glioblastoma, undergoing nonglioma brain surgery, or in good health (not recorded which). The CDR3 nucleotides are TGCAGTGCTAGCAAGCGGGAGGTCACAGATACGCAGTATTTT. It is translated as CSASKREVTDTQYF.